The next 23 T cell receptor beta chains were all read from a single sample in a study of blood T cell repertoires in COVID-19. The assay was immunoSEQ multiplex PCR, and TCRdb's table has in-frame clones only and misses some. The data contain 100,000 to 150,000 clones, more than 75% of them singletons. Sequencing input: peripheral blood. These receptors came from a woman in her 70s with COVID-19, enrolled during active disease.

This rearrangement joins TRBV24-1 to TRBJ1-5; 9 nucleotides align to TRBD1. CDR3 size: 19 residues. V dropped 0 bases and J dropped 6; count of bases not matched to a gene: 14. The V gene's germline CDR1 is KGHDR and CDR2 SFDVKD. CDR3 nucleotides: TGTGCCACCAGTGATTTGGGGGACAGGGCCCCTGAGGTGGTTCAGCCCCAGCATTTT. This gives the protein CATSDLGDRAPEVVQPQHF.

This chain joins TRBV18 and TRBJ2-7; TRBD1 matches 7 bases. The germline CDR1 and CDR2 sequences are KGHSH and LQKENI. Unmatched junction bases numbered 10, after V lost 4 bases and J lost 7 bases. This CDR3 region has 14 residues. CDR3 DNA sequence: TGTGCCAGCTCACACGGGGACAGACTCCTAGAGCAGTACTTC. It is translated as CASSHGDRLLEQYF.

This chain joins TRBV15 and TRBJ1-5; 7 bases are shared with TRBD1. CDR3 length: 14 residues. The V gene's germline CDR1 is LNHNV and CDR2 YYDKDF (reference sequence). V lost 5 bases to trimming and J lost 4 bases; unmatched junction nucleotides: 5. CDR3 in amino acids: CATSARQGNQPQHF. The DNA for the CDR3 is TGTGCCACCAGCGCTCGACAGGGAAATCAGCCCCAGCATTTT.

CDR3 protein: CASVLLQDGYTF. CDR3 nucleotides: TGTGCCAGCGTATTATTACAGGATGGCTACACCTTC. V gene TRBV2 combines with J gene TRBJ1-2, with D perhaps TRBD1 (5 bases). V was pared by 8 bases and J by 6 bases, with 13 bases between. CDR1 and CDR2 (germline): SNHLY, FYNNEI. This CDR3 has 12 amino acids. Together with reference TRBV2 and TRBJ1-2, the CDR3 gives the full variable domain: EPEVTQTPSHQVTQMGQEVILRCVPISNHLYFYWYRQILGQKVEFLVSFYNNEISEKSEIFDDQFSVERPDGSNFTLKIRSTKLEDSAMYFCASVLLQDGYTFGSGTRLTVV.

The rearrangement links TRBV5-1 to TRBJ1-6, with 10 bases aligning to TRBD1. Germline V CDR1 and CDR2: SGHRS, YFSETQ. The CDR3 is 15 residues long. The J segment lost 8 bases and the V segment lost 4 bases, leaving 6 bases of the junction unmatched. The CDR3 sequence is CASSPRGTGDSPLHF. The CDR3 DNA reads TGCGCCAGCAGCCCGCGGGGGACAGGGGATTCACCCCTCCACTTT.

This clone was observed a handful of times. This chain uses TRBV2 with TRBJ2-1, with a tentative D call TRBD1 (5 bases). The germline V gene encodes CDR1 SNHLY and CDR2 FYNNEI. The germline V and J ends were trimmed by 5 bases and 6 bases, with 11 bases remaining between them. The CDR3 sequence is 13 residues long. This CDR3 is CASSRDRLNEQFF. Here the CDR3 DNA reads TGTGCCAGCAGTAGAGACAGACTCAATGAGCAGTTCTTC.

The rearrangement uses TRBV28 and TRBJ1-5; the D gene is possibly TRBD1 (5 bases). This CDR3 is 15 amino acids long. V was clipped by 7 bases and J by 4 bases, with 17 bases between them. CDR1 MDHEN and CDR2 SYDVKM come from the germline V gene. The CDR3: CASMSGGARNQPQHF. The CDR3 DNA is TGTGCCAGCATGTCGGGAGGGGCCCGAAATCAGCCCCAGCATTTT.

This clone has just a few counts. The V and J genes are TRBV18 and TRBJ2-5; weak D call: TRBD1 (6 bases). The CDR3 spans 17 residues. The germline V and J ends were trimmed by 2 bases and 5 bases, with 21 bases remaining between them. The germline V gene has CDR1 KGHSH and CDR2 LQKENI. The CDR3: CASSPTSRQGLWETQYF. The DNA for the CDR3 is TGTGCCAGCTCACCAACTTCTAGGCAGGGGCTATGGGAGACCCAGTACTTC.

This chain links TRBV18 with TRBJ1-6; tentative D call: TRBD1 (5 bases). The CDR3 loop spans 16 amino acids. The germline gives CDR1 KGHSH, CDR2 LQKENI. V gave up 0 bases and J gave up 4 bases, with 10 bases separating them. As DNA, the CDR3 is TGTGCCAGCTCACCACCAGGCTCAGGGTATAATTCACCCCTCCACTTT. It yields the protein CASSPPGSGYNSPLHF.

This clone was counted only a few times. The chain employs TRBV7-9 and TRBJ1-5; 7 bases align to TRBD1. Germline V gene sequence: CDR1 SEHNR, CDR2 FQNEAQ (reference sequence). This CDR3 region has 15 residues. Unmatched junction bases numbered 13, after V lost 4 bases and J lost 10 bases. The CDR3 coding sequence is TGTGCCAGCAGCTCCGGACAGGCCCAGGGTGATCCCCAGCATTTT. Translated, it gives CASSSGQAQGDPQHF.

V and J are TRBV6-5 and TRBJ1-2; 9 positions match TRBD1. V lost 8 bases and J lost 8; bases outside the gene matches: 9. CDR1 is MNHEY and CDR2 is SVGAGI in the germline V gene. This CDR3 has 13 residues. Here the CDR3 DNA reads TGTGCCAGCGGGGGACAGGGAGGTTGGGGCTACACCTTC. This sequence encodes CASGGQGGWGYTF.

The chain's CDR3 is CASRATVNTGELFF. For the CDR3, the DNA is TGTGCCAGCAGAGCGACAGTGAACACCGGGGAGCTGTTTTTT. The chain couples TRBV6-6 to TRBJ2-2; D may be TRBD1 (5 bases). The CDR3 spans 14 residues. The germline V and J ends were trimmed by 6 bases and 1 base, with 9 bases remaining between them. CDR1 is MNHNY, CDR2 SVGAGI, per germline (reference sequence).

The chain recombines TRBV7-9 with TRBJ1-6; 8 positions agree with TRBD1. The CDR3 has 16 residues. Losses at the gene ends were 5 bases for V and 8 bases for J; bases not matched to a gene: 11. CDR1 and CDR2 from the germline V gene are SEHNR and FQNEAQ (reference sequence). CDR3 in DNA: TGTGCCAGCAGCCGCCTCAGGGGGCATATGGATTCACCCCTCCACTTT. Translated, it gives CASSRLRGHMDSPLHF.

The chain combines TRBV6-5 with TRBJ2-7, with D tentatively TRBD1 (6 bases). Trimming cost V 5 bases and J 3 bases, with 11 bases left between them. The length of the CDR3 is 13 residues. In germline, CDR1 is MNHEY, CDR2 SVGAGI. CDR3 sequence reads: CASSRPGHYEQYF. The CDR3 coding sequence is TGTGCCAGCAGTCGCCCGGGACACTACGAGCAGTACTTC.

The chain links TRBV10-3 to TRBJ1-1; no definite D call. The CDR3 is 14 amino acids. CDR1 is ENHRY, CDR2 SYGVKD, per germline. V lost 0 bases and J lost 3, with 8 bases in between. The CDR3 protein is CAISESQDHTEAFF. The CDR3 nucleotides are TGTGCCATCAGTGAGTCGCAGGATCACACTGAAGCTTTCTTT.

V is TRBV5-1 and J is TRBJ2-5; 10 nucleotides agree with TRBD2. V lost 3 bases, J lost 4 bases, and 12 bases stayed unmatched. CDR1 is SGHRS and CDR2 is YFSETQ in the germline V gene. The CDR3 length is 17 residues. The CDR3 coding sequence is TGCGCCAGCAGCTCGGGGGACTTGGCTAGCGGGGGAGAGACCCAGTACTTC. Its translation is CASSSGDLASGGETQYF.

CDR3 bases: TGTGCCAGCAGGACTTGGGGGGGCCCGGATGAAAAACTGTTTTTT. It is translated as CASRTWGGPDEKLFF. The genes are TRBV7-9 and TRBJ1-4, with D tentatively TRBD1 (6 bases). The CDR3 spans 15 residues. The ends were cut back, 6 bases at V and 6 bases at J, with 17 bases in the middle. Germline CDR1 is SEHNR and CDR2 is FQNEAQ (reference sequence).

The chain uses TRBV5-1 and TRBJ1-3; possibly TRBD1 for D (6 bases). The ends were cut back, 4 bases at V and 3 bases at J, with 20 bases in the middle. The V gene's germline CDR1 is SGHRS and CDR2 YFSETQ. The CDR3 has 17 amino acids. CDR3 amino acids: CASSPLTGGLRGNTIYF. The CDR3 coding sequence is TGCGCCAGCAGCCCCCTGACAGGAGGTCTACGTGGAAACACCATATATTTT.

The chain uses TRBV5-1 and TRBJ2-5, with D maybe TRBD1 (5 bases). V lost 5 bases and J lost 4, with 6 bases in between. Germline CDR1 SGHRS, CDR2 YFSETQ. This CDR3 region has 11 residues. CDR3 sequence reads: CASRRGETQYF. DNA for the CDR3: TGCGCCAGCAGAAGGGGAGAGACCCAGTACTTC.

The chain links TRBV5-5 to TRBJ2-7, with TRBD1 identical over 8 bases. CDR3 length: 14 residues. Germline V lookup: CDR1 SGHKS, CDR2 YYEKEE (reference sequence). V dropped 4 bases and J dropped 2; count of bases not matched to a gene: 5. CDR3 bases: TGTGCCAGCAGCCCCAGGACAGGGCCCTACGAGCAGTACTTC. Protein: CASSPRTGPYEQYF.

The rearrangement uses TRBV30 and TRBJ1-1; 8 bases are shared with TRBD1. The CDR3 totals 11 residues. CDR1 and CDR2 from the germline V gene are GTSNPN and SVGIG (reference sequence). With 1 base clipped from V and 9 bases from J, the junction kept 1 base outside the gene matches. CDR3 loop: CAWSARGQAFF. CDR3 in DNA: TGTGCCTGGAGTGCCAGGGGGCAAGCTTTCTTT.

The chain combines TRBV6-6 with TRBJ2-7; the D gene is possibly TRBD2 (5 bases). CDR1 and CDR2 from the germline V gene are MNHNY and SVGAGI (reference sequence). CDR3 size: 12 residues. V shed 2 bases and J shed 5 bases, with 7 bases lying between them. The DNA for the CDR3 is TGTGCCAGCAGTTACGAGGGCCACGAGCAGTACTTC. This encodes CASSYEGHEQYF.

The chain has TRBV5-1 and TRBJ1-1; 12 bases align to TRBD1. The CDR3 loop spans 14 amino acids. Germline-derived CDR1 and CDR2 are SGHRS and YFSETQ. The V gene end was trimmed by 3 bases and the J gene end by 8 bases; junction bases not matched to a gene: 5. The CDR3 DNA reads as TGCGCCAGCAGCTGGGGACAGGGGGCAAACGAAGCTTTCTTT. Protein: CASSWGQGANEAFF. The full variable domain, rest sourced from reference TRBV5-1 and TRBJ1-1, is KAGVTQTPRYLIKTRGQQVTLSCSPISGHRSVSWYQQTPGQGLQFLFEYFSETQRNKGNFPGRFSGRQFSNSRSEMNVSTLELGDSALYLCASSWGQGANEAFFGQGTRLTVV.